These 27 T cell receptor beta chains originate from one sample sequenced in a study of neurological immune-mediated disorders. Specified time point: longitudinal time-point 2. TCRdb called the 5' RACE reads again in MiXCR, with one record for every CDR3 protein. This sample has roughly 34,000 distinct CDR3 sequences, with about 12% found just once. The sample was PBMCs. The source of these receptors is a woman aged 35 to 49 in good health.

On this clonotype: It may be a read error: a sequence one base away is much more abundant. This rearrangement joins TRBV6-6 to TRBJ2-3; the D is unclear. Germline V gives CDR1 MNHNY, CDR2 SVGAGI (reference sequence). The germline V and J ends were trimmed by 8 bases and 3 bases, with 9 bases remaining between them. The CDR3 consists of 12 residues. The DNA for the CDR3 is TGTGCCAGCGAAATGACAACAGATACGCAGTATTTT. It is translated as CASEMTTDTQYF.

This clonotype was seen many times. This rearrangement joins TRBV24-1 to TRBJ2-3; 12 nucleotides agree with TRBD1. This CDR3 region has 19 residues. Per germline, CDR1 KGHDR and CDR2 SFDVKD. V lost 5 bases and J lost 1; bases outside the gene matches: 12. In DNA, the CDR3 is TGTGCCACCAGTGTCTCCTCACCGGGACAGGGGGCGCGCACAGATACGCAGTATTTT. Translation: CATSVSSPGQGARTDTQYF.

This clonotype was found many times. The gene calls are TRBV5-1 and TRBJ2-7, with TRBD2 matching over 8 bases. The germline V gene encodes CDR1 SGHRS and CDR2 YFSETQ. The CDR3 has 14 amino acids. With 3 bases clipped from V and 0 bases from J, the junction kept 2 bases outside the gene matches. The CDR3 bases are TGCGCCAGCAGCTCGGGGGGGCACTCCTACGAGCAGTACTTC. The encoded protein is CASSSGGHSYEQYF.

This clonotype was picked up a small number of times. The rearrangement joins TRBV4-3 to TRBJ1-2; D is undetermined. V lost 0 bases and J 1 base, leaving 6 bases between the germline ends. CDR1 and CDR2 (germline): LGHNA, YSLEER. This CDR3 contains 14 residues. The DNA for the CDR3 is TGCGCCAGCAGCCAAGACAGCGGTAACTATGGCTACACCTTC. It encodes CASSQDSGNYGYTF.

This clonotype was detected many times. The chain links TRBV20-1 to TRBJ1-2; D perhaps matches TRBD1 (5 bases). The length of the CDR3 is 13 residues. Per germline, CDR1 DFQATT and CDR2 SNEGSKA (reference sequence). Trimming stripped 5 bases from V and 1 base from J, with 11 bases between. The DNA for the CDR3 is TGCAGTGCTCGACAGACAGATAACTATGGCTACACCTTC. It translates to CSARQTDNYGYTF.

In this sample, this clonotype turned up many times. The chain has TRBV12-3 or TRBV12-4 and TRBJ2-1, with D hard to call. CDR3 size: 13 residues. Trimming took off 5 bases at V and 5 bases at J, with 10 bases between the two ends. This chain's CDR3 is CASSVHRDNEQFF. The DNA of the CDR3 is TGTGCCAGCAGTGTTCACCGGGACAATGAGCAGTTCTTC.

On this clonotype: A much larger clone is a single base away; this may be a read error. V gene TRBV10-2 combines with J gene TRBJ2-7; D unresolved. Germline V CDR1 and CDR2: WSHSY, SAAADI. The CDR3 runs to 11 residues. V was trimmed by 2 bases and J by 7 bases, leaving 6 bases between them. CDR3 sequence reads: CASSEGLEQYF. CDR3 bases: TGCGCCAGCAGTGAGGGTCTGGAGCAGTACTTC.

The table lists this clonotype with many counts. The V call is TRBV4-1, the J call TRBJ1-2, with D possibly being TRBD1 (5 bases). V shed 0 bases and J shed 3 bases, with 23 bases lying between them. Germline CDR1 MGHRA, CDR2 YSYEKL. The CDR3 consists of 19 residues. The DNA of the CDR3 is TGCGCCAGCAGCCAAGACCGTTGGGGGGACCTTCAAGGTGACTATGGCTACACCTTC. Residues: CASSQDRWGDLQGDYGYTF.

Many counts were recorded for this clonotype. The chain combines TRBV7-2 with TRBJ2-5; 7 bases match TRBD1. The trim removed 1 base at V and 5 bases at J, leaving 7 bases unmatched. This CDR3 is 15 amino acids long. Germline V lookup: CDR1 SGHTA, CDR2 FQGNSA. The CDR3 nucleotides read TGTGCCAGCAGCTTAGACAGGGGCTTTTTGGAGACCCAGTACTTC. Translating it yields CASSLDRGFLETQYF.

This clonotype appeared many times. This chain uses TRBV29-1 with TRBJ2-5, with TRBD2 matching over 8 bases. CDR1 is SQVTM and CDR2 is ANQGSEA in the germline V gene. Trimming took 6 bases from V and 2 from J; bases not matched to a gene: 8. This CDR3 contains 14 residues. CDR3 sequence (DNA): TGCAGCGTAGGTAGACTAGCGAAACAAGAGACCCAGTACTTC. As protein: CSVGRLAKQETQYF.

This clonotype was observed at least ten times. The genes are TRBV20-1 and TRBJ1-2; D possibly corresponds to TRBD1 (5 bases). The CDR3 runs 12 residues. The V end was cut by 3 bases, the J end by 8 bases, with 13 bases between. CDR1 is DFQATT and CDR2 is SNEGSKA in the germline V gene (reference sequence). Written as DNA, the CDR3 is TGCAGTGCTAGTTTAGGGGCGCGCGGCTACACCTTC. Protein: CSASLGARGYTF.

This clonotype came up many times. The chain has TRBV6-6 and TRBJ2-2; weak D call: TRBD1 (6 bases). The germline V and J ends were trimmed by 6 bases and 0 bases, with 17 bases remaining between them. CDR1 is MNHNY, CDR2 SVGAGI, per germline (reference sequence). The CDR3 sequence is 17 residues long. CDR3 loop: CASSPHRDAANTGELFF. The DNA for the CDR3 is TGTGCCAGCAGCCCCCACAGGGACGCTGCGAACACCGGGGAGCTGTTTTTT.

This clonotype has at least ten counts. The chain joins TRBV21-1 to TRBJ2-1. TRBV21-1 is assigned pseudogene status. There are 16 residues in the CDR3. The CDR3: CASSKPDSSSYNEQFF. The DNA for the CDR3 is TGTGCCAGCAGCAAGCCCGACTCCTCCTCCTACAATGAGCAGTTCTTC.

The table lists this clonotype with a count of one. The chain carries TRBV4-3 and TRBJ2-7; D ambiguous. Germline V gives CDR1 LGHNA, CDR2 YSLEER. Trimming removed 0 bases from V and 3 bases from J, with 15 bases in between. The CDR3 spans 16 residues. In DNA form, the CDR3 reads TGCGCCAGCAGCCAAGAGGCTCCGCGCTCGGGCTACGAGCAGTACTTC. Protein product: CASSQEAPRSGYEQYF.

This clonotype was counted ten times or more. This chain links TRBV5-6 with TRBJ1-1; D not resolved. Deletions cut 4 bases from V and 3 bases from J, with 10 bases between. The germline CDR1 and CDR2 sequences are SGHDT and YYEEEE. This CDR3 has 13 amino acids. CDR3 in DNA: TGTGCCAGCAGCGTGCGGGTCGACACTGAAGCTTTCTTT. Translating it yields CASSVRVDTEAFF.

This clonotype was counted many times. The V gene is TRBV5-1, the J gene TRBJ2-7; 11 positions match TRBD2. Germline CDR1 reads SGHRS; CDR2 reads YFSETQ. The V and J ends lost 4 bases and 6 bases, in that order; junction bases with no gene match: 12. The CDR3 is 16 amino acids. The CDR3 sequence: CASSRILAGGSGEQYF. The CDR3 DNA is TGCGCCAGCAGCCGTATCCTAGCGGGAGGATCTGGCGAGCAGTACTTC. Supplemented by reference TRBV5-1 and TRBJ2-7, the full variable domain reads KAGVTQTPRYLIKTRGQQVTLSCSPISGHRSVSWYQQTPGQGLQFLFEYFSETQRNKGNFPGRFSGRQFSNSRSEMNVSTLELGDSALYLCASSRILAGGSGEQYFGPGTRLTVT.

By proportion, this clonotype is medium-sized. This chain uses TRBV20-1 with TRBJ1-1; 9 bases map to TRBD1. This CDR3 has 12 residues. The germline V gene has CDR1 DFQATT and CDR2 SNEGSKA (reference sequence). Germline trimming cut 6 bases from V and 5 bases from J; bases unmatched to any gene: 4. The CDR3 spells CSARDRVTEAFF. The CDR3, as DNA: TGCAGTGCCAGGGACAGGGTTACTGAAGCTTTCTTT.

Within the sample, this clonotype is medium-sized (0.01 to 0.1%). The chain couples TRBV4-1 to TRBJ1-1; D possibly corresponds to TRBD1 (6 bases). The CDR3 is 15 amino acids. The V end lost 4 bases, the J end lost 1 base, and 13 bases lay between the germline ends. CDR1 is MGHRA and CDR2 is YSYEKL in the germline V gene. The CDR3: CASSLTGTPNTEAFF. The CDR3 coding sequence is TGCGCCAGCAGCCTAACCGGGACACCGAACACTGAAGCTTTCTTT.

This clonotype was detected ten times or more. CDR3 DNA: TGCGCCAGCAGCCTAGGACAGGCCACAGATACGCAGTATTTT. This encodes CASSLGQATDTQYF. V usage is TRBV4-1 and J usage is TRBJ2-3, with 7 bases identical to TRBD1. In germline, CDR1 is MGHRA, CDR2 YSYEKL. V lost 4 bases and J lost 2; bases outside the gene matches: 3. This CDR3 is 14 amino acids long.

This clonotype appeared many times. CDR3 protein: CASSQAQGPGNYGYTF. For the CDR3, the DNA is TGTGCCAGCAGCCAGGCACAGGGTCCAGGAAACTATGGCTACACCTTC. The V and J genes are TRBV4-2 and TRBJ1-2; D may be TRBD1 (6 bases). The CDR3 runs 16 residues. Deletions cut 3 bases from V and 2 bases from J, with 16 bases between. Per germline, CDR1 LGHNA and CDR2 YNFKEQ.

This clonotype was picked up many times. The rearrangement links TRBV24-1 to TRBJ1-4; D unclear. Trimming stripped 2 bases from V and 5 bases from J, with 11 bases between. The germline V gene encodes CDR1 KGHDR and CDR2 SFDVKD. This CDR3 has 15 amino acids. CDR3 protein: CATSDSRRANEKLFF. CDR3 coding DNA: TGTGCCACCAGTGATTCGAGGAGGGCCAATGAAAAACTGTTTTTT.

This clonotype was detected ten times or more. The chain has TRBV10-3 and TRBJ1-1; D remains ambiguous. CDR1 is ENHRY and CDR2 is SYGVKD in the germline V gene. The V end was cut by 5 bases, the J end by 1 base, with 8 bases between. The CDR3 totals 13 residues. The CDR3 sequence is CAISFSENTEAFF. Written as DNA, the CDR3 is TGTGCCATCAGTTTCTCAGAGAACACTGAAGCTTTCTTT.

This clonotype was seen repeatedly, ten times or more. This sequence joins TRBV7-8 and TRBJ1-5; TRBD1 might be the D (5 bases). V was pared by 4 bases and J by 3 bases, with 10 bases between. Germline assignment: CDR1 SGHVS and CDR2 FQNEAQ. This CDR3 is built from 14 residues. CDR3 sequence reads: CASSWGSYNQPQHF. Here the CDR3 DNA reads TGTGCCAGCAGCTGGGGGTCTTACAATCAGCCCCAGCATTTT.

This clonotype has a count of ten or more. The V gene is TRBV9, the J gene TRBJ1-1; D gene ambiguous. CDR3 length: 14 amino acids. Trimming cost V 1 base and J 0 bases, with 7 bases left between them. Germline CDR1 reads SGDLS; CDR2 reads YYNGEE. CDR3 bases: TGTGCCAGCAGCGTACAGACGGTGAACACTGAAGCTTTCTTT. Amino acid sequence: CASSVQTVNTEAFF.

The sample holds many counts of this clonotype. The rearrangement uses TRBV9 and TRBJ1-5; maybe TRBD1 (5 bases). Per germline, CDR1 SGDLS and CDR2 YYNGEE. Trimming took off 0 bases at V and 7 bases at J, with 11 bases between the two ends. CDR3 length: 14 amino acids. The CDR3 sequence is CASSVGTYGQPQHF. The CDR3 DNA reads as TGTGCCAGCAGCGTAGGGACATACGGCCAGCCCCAGCATTTT.

This clonotype was recorded many times. The chain employs TRBV18 and TRBJ2-2; 8 nucleotides align to TRBD1. Germline-derived CDR1 and CDR2 are KGHSH and LQKENI. V lost 3 bases and J lost 0; bases outside the gene matches: 0. This CDR3 has 15 residues. CDR3 coding DNA: TGTGCCAGCTCACCGACAGGGGCGAACACCGGGGAGCTGTTTTTT. It codes for CASSPTGANTGELFF.

The rearrangement uses TRBV12-3 or TRBV12-4 and TRBJ1-1; tentative D call: TRBD1 (6 bases). The CDR3 runs 12 residues. Trimming took 9 bases from V and 7 from J, leaving 15 bases between them. CDR3 loop: CASSPGGDEAFF. The CDR3 coding sequence is TGTGCCAGTAGCCCGGGGGGCGATGAAGCTTTCTTT.